The 11 T cell receptor beta chains below come from one sample, sequenced in a study of CD8 T cells in Susac syndrome. Random-hexamer reverse transcription was applied to about 0.45 to 1 ug RNA. A single record per CDR3 protein comes from TCRdb applying MiXCR to the immunoSEQ multiplex PCR reads. This table has fewer than 150,000 distinct CDR3 sequences, 95% appearing once. The specimen was CD8+ T cells from PBMCs. These TCRs come from a human donor with Susac syndrome.

The rearrangement joins TRBV29-1 to TRBJ1-1; unclear D gene. Germline CDR1 is SQVTM and CDR2 is ANQGSEA. The CDR3 runs to 15 residues. V was pared by 5 bases and J by 1 base, with 17 bases between. The CDR3 DNA reads TGCAGCGTTAGAGAATGGGAGGTACCGAACACTGAAGCTTTCTTT. This gives the protein CSVREWEVPNTEAFF.

The chain is built from TRBV6-6 and TRBJ2-2; 7 positions agree with TRBD1. Germline loops: CDR1 MNHNY, CDR2 SVGAGI (reference sequence). The CDR3 is 16 residues long. Trimming removed 5 bases from V and 7 bases from J; junction bases left unmatched: 13. The CDR3 sequence is CASSPTIGGVGGELFF. The CDR3 DNA reads TGTGCCAGCAGTCCAACTATAGGGGGCGTAGGCGGGGAGCTGTTTTTT.

V gene TRBV5-1 combines with J gene TRBJ2-3; D is possibly TRBD2 (5 bases). V lost 4 bases and J lost 4, with 13 bases in between. There are 14 residues in the CDR3. From germline, CDR1 is SGHRS and CDR2 YFSETQ. The CDR3 coding sequence is TGCGCCAGCAGCCTAGGGCCGCGGGCAGATACGCAGTATTTT. It specifies CASSLGPRADTQYF.

The chain has TRBV20-1 and TRBJ2-3; D is uncertain. The CDR3 sequence is 15 residues long. Germline V gene data show CDR1 as DFQATT and CDR2 as SNEGSKA (reference sequence). The ends were cut back, 3 bases at V and 0 bases at J, with 13 bases in the middle. The CDR3 DNA is TGCAGTGCTAGTAAACCCCTATCAAGCACAGATACGCAGTATTTT. The encoded protein is CSASKPLSSTDTQYF.

J is TRBJ1-1 and V is TRBV7-9; D unresolved. The CDR3 length is 13 residues. Germline V gene data show CDR1 as SEHNR and CDR2 as FQNEAQ (reference sequence). With 7 bases removed from V and 3 bases from J, the gap between germline ends came to 12 bases. CDR3 nucleotides: TGTGCCAGCACCTTTAGGCTGGACACTGAAGCTTTCTTT. Residues: CASTFRLDTEAFF.

This chain uses TRBV12-3 or TRBV12-4 with TRBJ1-4; D is unresolved. This CDR3 region has 13 residues. Trimming stripped 1 base from V and 7 bases from J, with 7 bases between. CDR3 loop: CASSLGPAEKLFF. CDR3 sequence (DNA): TGTGCCAGCAGTTTAGGGCCAGCTGAAAAACTGTTTTTT.

The rearrangement uses TRBV5-1 and TRBJ1-1; tentative D call: TRBD1 (5 bases). Trimming cost V 6 bases and J 3 bases, with 12 bases left between them. From germline, CDR1 is SGHRS and CDR2 YFSETQ. CDR3 length: 13 amino acids. The CDR3 coding sequence is TGCGCCAGCACCCCCGGGGGGGACACTGAAGCTTTCTTT. It yields the protein CASTPGGDTEAFF.

The V and J genes are TRBV12-5 and TRBJ1-2; maybe TRBD1 (6 bases). In germline, CDR1 is LGHNT, CDR2 FRNRAP. The CDR3 extends over 12 amino acids. The germline V and J ends were trimmed by 5 bases and 7 bases, with 11 bases remaining between them. The CDR3 region is CASGPGARGYTF. CDR3 coding DNA: TGTGCTAGTGGTCCGGGGGCGCGTGGCTACACCTTC.

The chain is built from TRBV27 and TRBJ2-3, with TRBD1 as a possible D gene (6 bases). Germline V CDR1 and CDR2: MNHEY, SMNVEV (reference sequence). The CDR3 contains 13 residues. V lost 5 bases and J 5 bases, leaving 11 bases between the germline ends. DNA for the CDR3: TGTGCCAGCAGTGCCACAGGGTTAGATACGCAGTATTTT. It yields the protein CASSATGLDTQYF.

The chain links TRBV5-1 to TRBJ2-1, with D hard to call. Germline V gene lookup returns CDR1 SGHRS and CDR2 YFSETQ. The CDR3 extends over 11 amino acids. Trimming took off 4 bases at V and 8 bases at J, with 7 bases between the two ends. Here the CDR3 DNA reads TGCGCCAGCAGCCGGACCTATGAGCAGTTCTTC. Translation: CASSRTYEQFF.

This chain links TRBV27 with TRBJ2-7; TRBD2 matches 8 bases. The germline V gene has CDR1 MNHEY and CDR2 SMNVEV (reference sequence). V was clipped by 6 bases and J by 3 bases; unmatched bases: 1. The CDR3 extends over 12 amino acids. The CDR3 DNA is TGTGCCAGCAGCGCGGGGGGCTACGAGCAGTACTTC. Translating it yields CASSAGGYEQYF.